The rows below give T cell receptor beta chains drawn from one sample of a study of human T cells and chemical hapten exposure. TCRdb independently ran MiXCR on the RACE reads; one entry per CDR3 protein. The sample has 150,000 to 200,000 distinct CDR3 sequences, about 14% seen once. This material consisted of whole blood, taken in connection with sensitization to the hapten diphenylcyclopropenone (DPC). These receptors were taken from a woman younger than 45 with alopecia areata. Some clones in this sample may be carry-over from other donors' samples. Both conserved end residues are part of each CDR3. The D gene is left open where the match is weak. Size is omitted from some rows. Given values are once, few, many or a class for expanded clones.

>TRBJ2-1|NA|TRBV7-2|NA
CASSEYTMIEQFF
TGTGCCAGCAGCGAGTACACTATGATTGAGCAGTTCTTC
>TRBJ1-1|NA|TRBV7-9|TRBD1
CASLTGYGTEAFF
TGTGCCAGCCTGACAGGGTATGGGACTGAAGCTTTCTTT
>TRBJ2-5|few|TRBV15|NA
CATSASSGLQETQYF
TGTGCCACCAGCGCCTCCTCGGGGCTCCAAGAGACCCAGTACTTC
>TRBJ2-1|few|TRBV7-9|TRBD2
CASSHGREVDEQFF
TGTGCCAGCAGCCACGGACGGGAGGTCGATGAGCAGTTCTTC
>TRBJ2-4|many|TRBV19|TRBD2
CASSMGLAGVAKNIQYF
TGTGCCAGTAGTATGGGACTAGCGGGAGTTGCCAAAAACATTCAGTACTTC
>TRBJ1-4|many|TRBV20-1|NA
CSARKTEANEKLFF
TGCAGTGCTAGAAAGACAGAAGCTAATGAAAAACTGTTTTTT
>TRBJ1-1|NA|TRBV6-5|NA
CASSSYRDTEAFF
TGTGCCAGCAGTTCTTATCGAGACACTGAAGCTTTCTTT
>TRBJ2-7|NA|TRBV20-1|TRBD2
CSATGLADNYEQYF
TGCAGTGCTACCGGACTAGCGGACAACTACGAGCAGTACTTC
>TRBJ2-6|few|TRBV20-1|TRBD1
CSARAGTGGSGANVLTF
TGCAGTGCTAGAGCCGGGACAGGGGGCTCTGGGGCCAACGTCCTGACTTTC
>TRBJ1-4|many|TRBV7-2|NA
CASSPGGVGEKLFF
TGTGCCAGCAGCCCGGGAGGGGTTGGTGAAAAACTGTTTTTT
>TRBJ1-2|NA|TRBV11-2|NA
CASGGNYGYTF
TGTGCCAGCGGAGGGAACTATGGCTACACCTTC
>TRBJ1-6|many|TRBV5-4|NA
CASSLQGNGNSPLHF
TGTGCCAGCAGCTTGCAGGGAAACGGAAATTCACCCCTCCACTTT
>TRBJ1-5|NA|TRBV6-2/TRBV6-3|NA
CARRRRDSNQPQHF
TGTGCCAGACGCCGGAGGGATAGCAATCAGCCCCAGCATTTT
>TRBJ2-1|NA|TRBV12-3/TRBV12-4|NA
CASSLVLARNEQFF
TGTGCCAGCAGTTTAGTCCTAGCACGCAATGAGCAGTTCTTC
>TRBJ2-1|NA|TRBV20-1|TRBD1
CSADRANEQFF
TGCAGTGCCGACAGGGCCAATGAGCAGTTCTTC
>TRBJ2-5|many|TRBV7-8|NA
CASSFRGQETQYF
TGTGCCAGCAGCTTCAGGGGCCAAGAGACCCAGTACTTC
>TRBJ2-7|NA|TRBV20-1|TRBD2
CSAETSGATYEQYF
TGCAGTGCTGAAACTAGCGGAGCTACCTACGAGCAGTACTTC
>TRBJ2-5|few|TRBV7-2|NA
CASSSGLQETQYF
TGTGCCAGCAGCTCGGGACTCCAAGAGACCCAGTACTTC
>TRBJ1-5|NA|TRBV27|TRBD1
CASRQGGFNQPQHF
TGTGCCAGCAGACAAGGGGGCTTCAATCAGCCCCAGCATTTT
>TRBJ1-5|NA|TRBV30|TRBD1
CASADRDNQPQHF
TGTGCATCAGCCGACAGGGACAATCAGCCCCAGCATTTT
>TRBJ2-5|NA|TRBV6-1|NA
CASSGGPFQETQYF
TGTGCCAGCAGTGGGGGACCGTTCCAAGAGACCCAGTACTTC
>TRBJ1-1|NA|TRBV18|TRBD1
CASSPQGQGDTEAFF
TGTGCCAGCTCACCACAGGGACAGGGGGACACTGAAGCTTTCTTT
>TRBJ2-1|many|TRBV20-1|NA
CSASGSRVDNEQFF
TGCAGTGCTAGCGGCTCTAGGGTAGACAATGAGCAGTTCTTC
>TRBJ2-1|NA|TRBV7-3|NA
CASSSGPSSGNEQFF
TGTGCCAGCAGCTCTGGACCATCCAGCGGCAATGAGCAGTTCTTC
>TRBJ2-4|few|TRBV28|NA
CASSYLGSGPENIQYF
TGTGCCAGCAGTTACTTGGGGAGTGGGCCCGAAAACATTCAGTACTTC
>TRBJ1-5|few|TRBV6-2/TRBV6-3|NA
CASSYRVQGSQPQHF
TGTGCCAGCAGTTACAGAGTACAGGGCAGCCAGCCCCAGCATTTT
>TRBJ2-7|NA|TRBV7-9|NA
CASSSRDMGLPEYF
TGTGCCAGCAGCTCCCGGGACATGGGGCTACCAGAGTACTTC
>TRBJ2-5|NA|TRBV18|TRBD2
CASSPLSGGQETQYF
TGTGCCAGCTCACCATTGAGCGGGGGTCAAGAGACCCAGTACTTC
>TRBJ2-1|NA|TRBV20-1|TRBD1
CSARTGGPYNEQFF
TGCAGTGCTAGAACAGGGGGACCCTACAATGAGCAGTTCTTC
>TRBJ1-5|NA|TRBV6-2/TRBV6-3|NA
CASTNPNQPQHF
TGTGCCAGCACCAACCCGAATCAGCCCCAGCATTTT